The next 24 T cell receptor beta chains were all read from a single sample in a study of blood T cell repertoires in COVID-19. Profiling relied on immunoSEQ multiplex PCR, and the TCRdb table lists in-frame clones only, not all of them. This repertoire shows under 35,000 clones, around 73% found once; its top ten account for approximately 40%. The sequenced material came from peripheral blood. The receptors originated from a man aged 80 or over with acute or convalescent COVID-19.

The chain is built from TRBV7-9 and TRBJ2-2, with a weak D call TRBD2 (6 bases). Germline assignment: CDR1 SEHNR and CDR2 FQNEAQ (reference sequence). The CDR3 totals 15 residues. The germline V and J ends were trimmed by 5 bases and 3 bases, with 13 bases remaining between them. CDR3 DNA sequence: TGTGCCAGCAGCCTTAGGAGGGGTTACACCGGGGAGCTGTTTTTT. Protein: CASSLRRGYTGELFF.

The J gene is TRBJ1-2, the V gene TRBV5-4, with 11 positions matching TRBD1. V was pared by 2 bases and J by 6 bases, with 6 bases of the junction left unmatched. From germline, CDR1 is SGHNT and CDR2 YYREEE (reference sequence). CDR3 size: 15 residues. CDR3 coding DNA: TGTGCCAGCAGCTTCACCGGGACAGGGGGACATGGCTACACCTTC. As protein: CASSFTGTGGHGYTF.

This clone was detected only a few times. The chain recombines TRBV24-1 with TRBJ1-5; a possible D gene is TRBD1 (6 bases). From germline, CDR1 is KGHDR and CDR2 SFDVKD. This CDR3 has 14 residues. The germline V and J ends were trimmed by 9 bases and 5 bases, with 16 bases remaining between them. CDR3 sequence reads: CATEMGEGDQPQHF. CDR3 DNA sequence: TGTGCCACCGAAATGGGGGAGGGGGATCAGCCCCAGCATTTT.

V usage is TRBV12-5 and J usage is TRBJ2-7; D possibly corresponds to TRBD1 (5 bases). Germline CDR1 LGHNT, CDR2 FRNRAP. There are 16 residues in the CDR3. V was cut by 1 base and J by 5 bases, with 18 bases left in between. The CDR3 loop is CASGLGTTEAKNEQYF. DNA of the CDR3: TGTGCTAGTGGTTTGGGAACGACAGAGGCTAAAAACGAGCAGTACTTC.

The gene calls are TRBV7-2 and TRBJ2-3; 12 nucleotides agree with TRBD2. This CDR3 is built from 19 residues. CDR1 is SGHTA and CDR2 is FQGNSA in the germline V gene. The trim removed 1 base at V and 2 bases at J, leaving 10 bases unmatched. The CDR3 sequence: CASSLELAGGPPPTDTQYF. In DNA, the CDR3 is TGTGCCAGCAGCTTAGAGCTAGCGGGGGGGCCCCCGCCCACAGATACGCAGTATTTT.

The chain combines TRBV2 with TRBJ2-3, with 11 bases lining up with TRBD2. This CDR3 has 16 amino acids. Germline V gene sequence: CDR1 SNHLY, CDR2 FYNNEI. The V and J ends lost 7 bases and 0 bases, in that order; junction bases with no gene match: 6. The CDR3 DNA is TGTGCCAGCAATTTAGCGGGGGGGCGGAGCACAGATACGCAGTATTTT. Residues: CASNLAGGRSTDTQYF.

V usage is TRBV18 and J usage is TRBJ2-3, with TRBD1 identical over 7 bases. With V trimmed by 6 bases and J by 2 bases, 8 bases remained unmatched. This CDR3 is 15 amino acids long. The germline gives CDR1 KGHSH, CDR2 LQKENI. CDR3 loop: CASSPGQFDTDTQYF. The CDR3 DNA reads as TGTGCCAGCTCCCCGGGACAGTTCGACACAGATACGCAGTATTTT.

V is TRBV7-2 and J is TRBJ2-3; 8 bases match TRBD2. This CDR3 is built from 14 residues. Germline-derived CDR1 and CDR2 are SGHTA and FQGNSA. The J segment lost 0 bases and the V segment lost 5 bases, leaving 1 base of the junction unmatched. The CDR3 loop reads CASSTGGSTDTQYF. In DNA form, the CDR3 reads TGTGCCAGCAGCACGGGGGGGAGCACAGATACGCAGTATTTT.

The chain employs TRBV5-1 and TRBJ2-5; a possible D gene is TRBD2 (7 bases). The ends were cut back, 3 bases at V and 5 bases at J, with 14 bases in the middle. In germline, CDR1 is SGHRS, CDR2 YFSETQ. This CDR3 has 14 amino acids. The CDR3 sequence is CASSSPGGQETQYF. DNA for the CDR3: TGCGCCAGCAGCTCCCCGGGGGGCCAGGAGACCCAGTACTTC.

The V gene is TRBV18, the J gene TRBJ2-7; 8 nucleotides line up with TRBD1. The CDR3 has 14 amino acids. V shed 3 bases and J 6 bases; nucleotides not matched to a gene: 7. Germline-derived CDR1 and CDR2 are KGHSH and LQKENI. The CDR3: CASSPGTGRSEQYF. CDR3 bases: TGTGCCAGCTCACCCGGGACAGGAAGGAGCGAGCAGTACTTC.

The chain couples TRBV5-1 to TRBJ1-1, with D perhaps TRBD1 (5 bases). Germline V gene data show CDR1 as SGHRS and CDR2 as YFSETQ. The CDR3 is made up of 15 amino acids. Trimming took 4 bases from V and 1 from J, leaving 14 bases between them. CDR3 sequence reads: CASSPMGGSNTEAFF. CDR3 in DNA: TGCGCCAGCAGCCCCATGGGGGGGTCGAACACTGAAGCTTTCTTT.

This clone was seen a few times. This sequence joins TRBV19 and TRBJ1-5; D is ambiguous. The CDR3 covers 15 residues. Per the germline V gene, CDR1 is LNHDA and CDR2 is SQIVND (reference sequence). V lost 1 base, J lost 4 bases, and 11 bases lay in between. The CDR3 DNA sequence: TGTGCCAGTAGTATAGGAGTATCGGGGAATCAGCCCCAGCATTTT. It encodes CASSIGVSGNQPQHF.

The rearrangement uses TRBV25-1 and TRBJ2-3, with D possibly matching TRBD2 (5 bases). Trimming pared 10 bases from V and 0 bases from J, leaving 17 bases between. The CDR3 is made up of 15 amino acids. Germline CDR1 reads MGHDK; CDR2 reads SYGVNS. Here the CDR3 DNA reads TGTGCCACCAGCCTCGACTACTCGAGCACAGATACGCAGTATTTT. It is translated as CATSLDYSSTDTQYF.

The gene calls are TRBV4-1 and TRBJ2-1; 7 bases match TRBD2. From germline, CDR1 is MGHRA and CDR2 YSYEKL. The CDR3 is 16 residues long. J lost 4 bases, V lost 1 base, and 7 bases had no gene match. As DNA, the CDR3 is TGCGCCAGCAGCCAAGTTGGACTAGTCGTGTACAATGAGCAGTTCTTC. Amino acid sequence: CASSQVGLVVYNEQFF.

The V call is TRBV11-2, the J call TRBJ2-7, with D tentatively TRBD2 (5 bases). CDR3 length: 12 residues. From germline, CDR1 is SGHAT and CDR2 FQNNGV. Between the trimmed V and J ends, which lost 8 bases and 4 bases, there was a span of 12 bases. In DNA, the CDR3 is TGTGCCAGCCGAGGGTGGGAATACGAGCAGTACTTC. Amino acids: CASRGWEYEQYF.

This sequence joins TRBV10-3 and TRBJ1-2; 7 bases are shared with TRBD1. J was trimmed by 7 bases and V by 3 bases; bases with no gene match: 5. CDR1 is ENHRY, CDR2 SYGVKD, per germline. There are 13 residues in the CDR3. Written as DNA, the CDR3 is TGTGCCATCAGTGATAAGGCAGGGGGTGGCTACACCTTC. Protein product: CAISDKAGGGYTF.

V gene TRBV4-1 combines with J gene TRBJ2-3, with 16 bases fitting TRBD2. The V and J ends lost 4 bases and 6 bases, in that order; junction bases with no gene match: 10. Germline loops: CDR1 MGHRA, CDR2 YSYEKL. This CDR3 spans 18 amino acids. The CDR3 is CASSLSTGLAGGADTQYF. The CDR3 DNA reads as TGCGCCAGCAGCCTATCCACGGGACTAGCGGGGGGGGCCGATACGCAGTATTTT.

The rearrangement joins TRBV11-3 to TRBJ2-3; TRBD2 might be the D (5 bases). The germline V gene has CDR1 SGHNT and CDR2 YENEEA. V shed 1 base and J shed 4 bases, with 9 bases lying between them. The CDR3 sequence is 14 residues long. This CDR3 is CASSLGSASDTQYF. In DNA, the CDR3 is TGTGCCAGCAGCTTAGGTAGCGCATCAGATACGCAGTATTTT.

The count of this clone is one. The chain combines TRBV18 with TRBJ2-7; possible D gene TRBD1, 7 bases. V lost 4 bases to trimming and J lost 3 bases, with 10 bases between them. The CDR3 loop spans 13 amino acids. Germline CDR1 KGHSH, CDR2 LQKENI. CDR3 sequence (DNA): TGTGCCAGCTCACTCCAGGGGGGCTACGAGCAGTACTTC. It specifies CASSLQGGYEQYF.

This clone was seen a few times. This sequence joins TRBV2 and TRBJ2-4, with a weak D call TRBD1 (6 bases). V lost 2 bases, J lost 3 bases, and 11 bases lay in between. The germline CDR1 and CDR2 sequences are SNHLY and FYNNEI. The length of the CDR3 is 15 residues. Here the CDR3 reads CASSERGLDKNIQYF. The CDR3 coding sequence is TGTGCCAGCAGTGAAAGGGGGTTGGACAAAAACATTCAGTACTTC.

The rearrangement joins TRBV5-6 to TRBJ1-5, with 9 bases lining up with TRBD1. Trimming at V came to 4 bases and at J to 6 bases, leaving 11 bases not matched to a gene. The germline gives CDR1 SGHDT, CDR2 YYEEEE. This CDR3 has 16 residues. This CDR3 is CASSTGGQGVIQPQHF. CDR3 bases: TGTGCCAGCAGCACAGGGGGACAGGGCGTGATTCAGCCCCAGCATTTT.

The chain joins TRBV2 to TRBJ1-5, with 9 positions matching TRBD1. V shed 10 bases, J shed 2 bases, and the junction held 9 bases outside the gene matches. Germline CDR1 reads SNHLY; CDR2 reads FYNNEI. There are 15 residues in the CDR3. The DNA of the CDR3 is TGTGCCACCTCCCGGGACAGGGTTGGCAATCAGCCCCAGCATTTT. It codes for CATSRDRVGNQPQHF.

V usage is TRBV15 and J usage is TRBJ1-6; 12 nucleotides align to TRBD1. CDR1 is LNHNV and CDR2 is YYDKDF in the germline V gene (reference sequence). This CDR3 region has 15 residues. The ends lost 2 bases at V and 10 bases at J; junction bases unmatched: 3. The CDR3 DNA reads as TGTGCCACCAGCAGAACCGGGACAGGGGGCTCACCCCTCCACTTT. Protein product: CATSRTGTGGSPLHF.

The chain has TRBV19 and TRBJ2-5, with D possibly TRBD2 on 6 matching bases. Between the trimmed V and J ends, which lost 5 bases and 4 bases, there was a span of 20 bases. CDR3 length: 16 amino acids. Looked up from germline, CDR1 is LNHDA and CDR2 is SQIVND (reference sequence). CDR3 loop: CASSPVRGVYRETQYF. CDR3 nucleotides: TGTGCCAGTAGTCCCGTACGCGGGGTATATCGAGAGACCCAGTACTTC.